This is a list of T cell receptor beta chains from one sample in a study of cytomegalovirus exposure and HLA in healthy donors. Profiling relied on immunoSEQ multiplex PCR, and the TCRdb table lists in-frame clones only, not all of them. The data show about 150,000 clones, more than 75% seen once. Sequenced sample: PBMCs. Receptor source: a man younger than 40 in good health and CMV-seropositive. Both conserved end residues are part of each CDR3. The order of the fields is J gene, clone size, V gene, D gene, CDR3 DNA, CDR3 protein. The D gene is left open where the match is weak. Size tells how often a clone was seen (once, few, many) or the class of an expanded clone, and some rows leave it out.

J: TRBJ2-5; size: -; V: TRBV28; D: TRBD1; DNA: TGTGCCAGCAGGCCAACAGGGGGCGAAGAGACCCAGTACTTC; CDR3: CASRPTGGEETQYF
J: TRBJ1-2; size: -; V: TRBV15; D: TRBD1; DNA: TGTGCCACCAGCAGAGGAACATCGGACAGGGGGCTCGGCTACACCTTC; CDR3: CATSRGTSDRGLGYTF
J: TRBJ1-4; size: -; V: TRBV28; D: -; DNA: TGTGCCAGCGGGGGGAGAGGCACTAATGAAAAACTGTTTTTT; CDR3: CASGGRGTNEKLFF
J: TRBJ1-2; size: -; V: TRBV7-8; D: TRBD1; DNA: TGTGCCAGCAGCTCCCACAGGGGCCAGCACTATGGCTACACCTTC; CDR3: CASSSHRGQHYGYTF
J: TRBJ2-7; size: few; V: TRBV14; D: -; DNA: TGTGCCAGCAGCCCGAAGAGGTCTGAGCGGGTGTTTTTAGAGCAGTACTTC; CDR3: CASSPKRSERVFLEQYF
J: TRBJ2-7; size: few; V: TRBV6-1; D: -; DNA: TGTGCCAGCAAAATCTATTCCTACGAGCAGTACTTC; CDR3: CASKIYSYEQYF
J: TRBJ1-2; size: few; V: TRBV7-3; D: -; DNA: TGTGCCAGCAGCTTAGAACAGGGTAGTGGCTACACCTTC; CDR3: CASSLEQGSGYTF
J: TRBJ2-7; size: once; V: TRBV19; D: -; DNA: TGTGCCAGTAGTATAGGGAGCCCCCCTAGCCGCGCCTACGAGCAGTACTTC; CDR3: CASSIGSPPSRAYEQYF
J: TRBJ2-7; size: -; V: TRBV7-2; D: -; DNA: TGTGCCAGCAGCCATAGCAGCTACGAGCAGTACTTC; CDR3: CASSHSSYEQYF
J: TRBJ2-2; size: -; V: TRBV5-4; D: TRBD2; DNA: TGTGCCAGCAGCCCTAGCGGGAGGAGAGGGACCGGGGAGCTGTTTTTT; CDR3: CASSPSGRRGTGELFF
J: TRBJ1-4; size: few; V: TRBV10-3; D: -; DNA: TGTGCCATCAGTGAGCGGGGGGAAAAACTGTTTTTT; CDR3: CAISERGEKLFF
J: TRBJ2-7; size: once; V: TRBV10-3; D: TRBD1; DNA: TGTGCCATCAGTGAGACGGACAGGGCCTACGAGCAGTACTTC; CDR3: CAISETDRAYEQYF
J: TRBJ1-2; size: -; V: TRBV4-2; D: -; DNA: TGTGCCAGCAGCCAAGATTACGGGGGGTCGAATGGCTACACCTTC; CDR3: CASSQDYGGSNGYTF
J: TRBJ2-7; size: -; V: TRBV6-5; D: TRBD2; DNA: TGTGCCAGCATAAGAGGGACTAGCGGAGGCTACGAGCAGTACTTC; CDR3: CASIRGTSGGYEQYF
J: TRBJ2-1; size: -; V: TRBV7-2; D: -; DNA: TGTGCCAGCTCGGCCGGCAGGGGTTTTCGGGGGCAGTTCTTC; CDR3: CASSAGRGFRGQFF
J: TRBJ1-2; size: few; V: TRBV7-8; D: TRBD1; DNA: TGTGCCAGCAGCCCTTTGCAGGGGGCGGTTGGCTACACCTTC; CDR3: CASSPLQGAVGYTF
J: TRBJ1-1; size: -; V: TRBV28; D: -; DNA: TGTGCCAGCAGTTTGCGACAGACCAGCGCTGAAGCTTTCTTT; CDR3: CASSLRQTSAEAFF
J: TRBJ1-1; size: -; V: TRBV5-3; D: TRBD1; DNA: TGTGCCAGAAGCTTGGTAGGGGGCCCGAACACTGAAGCTTTCTTT; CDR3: CARSLVGGPNTEAFF
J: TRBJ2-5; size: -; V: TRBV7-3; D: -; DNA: TGTGCCAGCAGCCCAACAGGGTTGGGAGAGACCCAGTACTTC; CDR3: CASSPTGLGETQYF
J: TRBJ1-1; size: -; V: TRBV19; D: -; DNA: TGTGCCAGTTGCCCCGGGGATAGGTTGAACACTGAAGCTTTCTTT; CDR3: CASCPGDRLNTEAFF
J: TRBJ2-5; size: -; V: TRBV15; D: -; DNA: TGTGCCACCAGCAGAGATGAGTCGGAGACCCAGTACTTC; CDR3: CATSRDESETQYF
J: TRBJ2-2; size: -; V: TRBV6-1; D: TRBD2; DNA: TGTGCCAGCAGTGGGATTACTAGCGGCGCGAACACCGGGGAGCTGTTTTTT; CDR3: CASSGITSGANTGELFF
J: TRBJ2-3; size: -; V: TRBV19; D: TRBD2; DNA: TGTGCCAGTACTAGCGGGAGTGGGGATACGCAGTATTTT; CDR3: CASTSGSGDTQYF
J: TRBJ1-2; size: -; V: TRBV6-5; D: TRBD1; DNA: TGTGCCAGCAGTTACTCTCCTACAGGGGTCTATGGCTACACCTTC; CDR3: CASSYSPTGVYGYTF
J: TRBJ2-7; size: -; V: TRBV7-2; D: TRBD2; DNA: TGTGCCAGCAGCCGACGAGCGGGAGGGCCTCTCGAGCAGTACTTC; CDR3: CASSRRAGGPLEQYF
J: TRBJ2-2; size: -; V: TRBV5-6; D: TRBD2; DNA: TGTGCCAGCAGCTCCGGGAGGGGGACCGGGGAGCTGTTTTTT; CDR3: CASSSGRGTGELFF
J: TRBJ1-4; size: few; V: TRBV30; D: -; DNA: TGTGCCTGGAGTGTACACTCGGGTCTAACTAATGAAAAACTGTTTTTT; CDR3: CAWSVHSGLTNEKLFF